The TCR beta chain described here comes from a study of blood T cell repertoires in COVID-19. Overall study context: Samples came from the United States, Italy and Spain, spanning acute and convalescent COVID-19. The analysed material was cDNA or gDNA that came from T cells, B-cell-depleted T cells, or PBMCs.

Of note for this clone: Other DNA sequences in this sample translate to the same CDR3.

Original methodology: Reference gene primer amplification gave nucleated cell count estimates. Profiling relied on immunoSEQ multiplex PCR, and the TCRdb table lists in-frame clones only, not all of them. Clone size and the V and J calls come from that table; the DNA yielded D and trimming. Seen here are approximately 220,000 clones, 85% observed once, and the top ten hold 2.9%. This CDR3 region has 15 residues. Germline loops: CDR1 SEHNR, CDR2 FQNEAQ (reference sequence). V was clipped by 5 bases and J by 1 base, with 15 bases between them. Source material: peripheral blood. The genes are TRBV7-9 and TRBJ2-7; maybe TRBD1 (5 bases). This receptor was identified in a man in his fifties or sixties who had recovered from COVID-19. The chain's CDR3 is CASSPGLALSYEQYF. The CDR3 bases are TGTGCCAGCAGCCCAGGGTTGGCCCTGTCCTACGAGCAGTACTTC.